The 11 T cell receptor beta chains listed next were all sequenced from one sample in a study of cytomegalovirus exposure and HLA in healthy donors. Primers: 60 Vbeta forward and 13 Jbeta reverse. Clones were sequenced by immunoSEQ multiplex PCR, and TCRdb holds only the in-frame ones, with some missing. Of 85,000 to 120,000 clones in the sample, roughly 82% were seen once. Sequencing used PBMCs. Receptors originate from a man between 50 and 59 years old in good health and CMV-seronegative.

The gene calls are TRBV7-2 and TRBJ2-3, with D possibly matching TRBD2 (6 bases). CDR1 SGHTA and CDR2 FQGNSA come from the germline V gene. V lost 4 bases and J 2 bases, leaving 13 bases between the germline ends. The CDR3 sequence is 15 residues long. CDR3 coding DNA: TGTGCCAGCAGCTCAACTGGCGGGGTCACAGATACGCAGTATTTT. Its translation: CASSSTGGVTDTQYF.

This clone was picked up one time. V and J are TRBV4-1 and TRBJ1-4; D possibly corresponds to TRBD1 (6 bases). V was clipped by 1 base and J by 6 bases, with 12 bases between them. The CDR3 spans 15 residues. Germline loops: CDR1 MGHRA, CDR2 YSYEKL. The CDR3 bases are TGCGCCAGCAGCCAAGGAAGGGGGGGGGATGAAAAACTGTTTTTT. Protein sequence: CASSQGRGGDEKLFF.

The chain is built from TRBV5-1 and TRBJ1-1, with 9 bases identical to TRBD1. The CDR3 extends over 17 amino acids. CDR1 is SGHRS, CDR2 YFSETQ, per germline. J lost 3 bases, V lost 4 bases, and 13 bases had no gene match. The CDR3 region is CASSVKTPGQGHTEAFF. CDR3 bases: TGCGCCAGCAGCGTGAAGACTCCGGGACAGGGACACACTGAAGCTTTCTTT.

The chain has TRBV4-1 and TRBJ1-5; D perhaps matches TRBD1 (5 bases). CDR3 length: 16 residues. V shed 0 bases and J shed 4 bases, with 13 bases lying between them. Germline V CDR1 and CDR2: MGHRA, YSYEKL. CDR3 sequence: CASSQDLRQINQPQHF. CDR3 bases: TGCGCCAGCAGCCAAGATCTGCGACAGATAAATCAGCCCCAGCATTTT.

The chain employs TRBV11-3 and TRBJ2-1, with TRBD1 identical over 10 bases. Losses at the gene ends were 0 bases for V and 7 bases for J; bases not matched to a gene: 6. CDR1 SGHNT and CDR2 YENEEA come from the germline V gene. The CDR3 sequence is 16 residues long. The CDR3 DNA is TGTGCCAGCAGCTTAGAGCATGGGGACAGGGGTAATGAGCAGTTCTTC. Protein sequence: CASSLEHGDRGNEQFF.

The chain combines TRBV4-3 with TRBJ2-5, with TRBD1 as a possible D gene (5 bases). The J call is in doubt because the DNA end fits TRBJ2-7 better. Germline assignment: CDR1 LGHNA and CDR2 YSLEER. The CDR3 length is 14 residues. CDR3 in DNA: TGCGCCAGCAGCCAGACGGTGGGGCCCTACGAGCAGTACTTC. This encodes CASSQTVGPYEQYF.

V is TRBV19 and J is TRBJ1-4, with 7 positions matching TRBD1. Unmatched junction bases numbered 4, after V lost 5 bases and J lost 4 bases. This CDR3 region has 14 residues. Germline V gives CDR1 LNHDA, CDR2 SQIVND (reference sequence). This CDR3 is CASSSRGLNEKLFF. The CDR3 DNA reads TGTGCCAGTAGTTCGAGGGGGCTTAATGAAAAACTGTTTTTT.

V and J are TRBV7-2 and TRBJ1-4, with TRBD1 matching 10 bases. The germline V gene has CDR1 SGHTA and CDR2 FQGNSA. Trimming removed 5 bases from V and 10 bases from J; junction bases left unmatched: 7. The CDR3 contains 14 residues. In DNA, the CDR3 is TGTGCCAGCAGCGGAGACAGGGGGCTTGGAAAACTGTTTTTT. It encodes CASSGDRGLGKLFF.

The CDR3 loop is CASSLVGGPVVSGNTIYF. CDR3 in DNA: TGTGCCAGCAGCTTAGTAGGGGGCCCGGTCGTCTCTGGAAACACCATATATTTT. This chain uses TRBV11-2 with TRBJ1-3; 7 nucleotides match TRBD1. The CDR3 runs to 18 residues. The ends lost 1 base at V and 0 bases at J; junction bases unmatched: 9. Germline loops: CDR1 SGHAT, CDR2 FQNNGV.

This chain uses TRBV6-1 with TRBJ1-1; maybe TRBD1 (5 bases). There are 11 residues in the CDR3. Trimming left V 3 bases short and J 9 bases short, with 8 bases between. CDR1 is MNHNS and CDR2 is SASEGT in the germline V gene. The CDR3 DNA is TGTGCCAGCAGTGACAGGGAAAAAGCTTTCTTT. It codes for CASSDREKAFF.

The V call is TRBV9, the J call TRBJ2-2; D possibly corresponds to TRBD2 (6 bases). This CDR3 has 15 residues. The ends were cut back, 4 bases at V and 4 bases at J, with 14 bases in the middle. Germline CDR1 reads SGDLS; CDR2 reads YYNGEE. CDR3 sequence (DNA): TGTGCCAGCAGCACTCGGGACTTCTCCACCGGGGAGCTGTTTTTT. It codes for CASSTRDFSTGELFF.